Sequencing of this T cell receptor beta chain was carried out in a study of memory CD4+ T cells and cytomegalovirus serostatus. V lost 4 bases, J lost 4 bases, and 3 bases stayed unmatched. The V gene's germline CDR1 is MNHEY and CDR2 SMNVEV (reference sequence). The CDR3 consists of 13 residues. The sort gate was single viable CD3+CD4+CD8-CD45RO+ cells for memory CD4+ T cells. Libraries were prepared by immunoSEQ multiplex PCR; TCRdb keeps only in-frame clonotypes and omits some of them. The sample has about 57,000 clones; 70% to 85% are singletons. The gene calls are TRBV27 and TRBJ1-2; 7 nucleotides line up with TRBD1. The sample comprised memory CD4+ T cells from blood. The sequence was obtained from an adult in good health and CMV-seronegative. CDR3 amino acids: CASSSRTGYGYTF. The CDR3 nucleotides read TGTGCCAGCAGTTCACGGACAGGCTATGGCTACACCTTC.